This T cell receptor (beta chain) was sequenced in a study of blood T cell repertoires in COVID-19. Study as a whole: Samples representing acute and convalescent COVID-19 were sourced from the United States, Italy and Spain.

There are 16 residues in the CDR3. Germline CDR1 is KGHSH and CDR2 is LQKENI. V was shortened by 1 base and J by 0 bases, with 10 bases between the two germline ends. In the original analysis: The authors estimated nucleated cell counts from reference gene primer amplification. TCRdb keeps only in-frame clones here, not all; method: immunoSEQ multiplex PCR. D and trimming were read from the DNA, whereas the V and J calls and clone size are those reported in that table. The table includes 200,000 to 250,000 clones, roughly four fifths detected once. The sequence came from a woman older than 75 with COVID-19, enrolled during active disease. This chain joins TRBV18 and TRBJ1-3; weak D call: TRBD1 (5 bases). The specimen sequenced was peripheral blood. CDR3 nucleotides: TGTGCCAGCTCACCACGCGGGGGGGACTCTGGAAACACCATATATTTT. Translating it yields CASSPRGGDSGNTIYF.